In this sample, the clone carrying this T cell receptor (beta chain) turned up many times. Antigen: not known. TCRdb called the 5' RACE reads again in MiXCR, with one record for every CDR3 protein. The sample records 250,000 or so distinct CDR3 sequences, more than 3.5% being singletons. This entry is derived from a study of T cells after yellow fever vaccination. Study background: Fractions with few cells were prepared using SMART-Seq v4 Ultra Low Input.

General study findings and limits: Post-booster reappearance was seen for most primary-vaccination clones (around 96% CD4, 80% to 90% CD8). FACS-sorted repertoires might harbor abundant contaminating clonotypes from the bulk population.

CDR1 is SGHAT, CDR2 FQDESV, per germline (reference sequence). CDR3 length equals 15 residues. The V gene lost 5 bases and the J gene lost 7 bases, with 18 bases spanning the gap. Source: PBMCs, taken 15 days after the yellow fever booster vaccination. The chain uses TRBV11-1 and TRBJ2-1; TRBD2 might be the D (6 bases). This TCR derives from a man aged 18-30 years who received the YFV17D yellow fever vaccine. DNA for the CDR3: TGTGCCAGCAGCCCCCTCGGGTGGGGGGTTAATGAGCAGTTCTTC. It yields the protein CASSPLGWGVNEQFF.